These T cell receptor beta chains were read from a single sample in a study of blood T cell repertoires in COVID-19. Libraries were prepared by immunoSEQ multiplex PCR; TCRdb keeps only in-frame clonotypes and omits some of them. This sample carries 69,000 or so clones, roughly 80% of them seen once, and the ten largest clones take around 9.7%. The source material was peripheral blood. These receptors originate from an elderly woman with acute or convalescent COVID-19. The CDR3 runs from the conserved cysteine through the conserved F or W. The order of the fields is clone size, J gene, D gene, V gene, CDR3 protein, CDR3 DNA. D genes are given only for firm matches. Clone size, where shown, is once, few, many, or a class for clones that have expanded.

once,TRBJ2-2,TRBD2,TRBV5-1,CASRKGLGNTGELFF,TGCGCCAGCAGGAAGGGACTAGGTAACACCGGGGAGCTGTTTTTT
.,TRBJ1-1,TRBD1,TRBV6-1,CASSAPTGGQGTEAFF,TGTGCCAGCAGTGCACCCACAGGGGGACAGGGGACTGAAGCTTTCTTT
.,TRBJ1-1,.,TRBV7-2,CASSPQGGATEAFF,TGTGCCAGCAGCCCACAGGGAGGGGCCACTGAAGCTTTCTTT
.,TRBJ1-2,.,TRBV6-5,CASSSPGAQNYGYTF,TGTGCCAGCAGCTCCCCCGGAGCCCAGAACTATGGCTACACCTTC
.,TRBJ2-1,TRBD2,TRBV3-1/TRBV3-2,CASSPGLAGGLRFF,TGTGCCAGCAGCCCGGGACTAGCGGGGGGATTGAGGTTCTTC
.,TRBJ1-2,TRBD1,TRBV7-8,CASSSTGTAANYGYTF,TGTGCCAGCAGCTCCACCGGGACAGCAGCTAACTATGGCTACACCTTC
.,TRBJ2-5,.,TRBV4-1,CASSQVDTGIGTQYF,TGCGCCAGCAGCCAGGTAGATACAGGGATTGGGACCCAGTACTTC
.,TRBJ1-5,.,TRBV27,CASSWTANQPQHF,TGTGCCAGCAGTTGGACAGCGAATCAGCCCCAGCATTTT
.,TRBJ2-1,TRBD2,TRBV5-4,CASSLGGGLTYNEQFF,TGTGCCAGCAGCTTGGGCGGGGGACTAACCTACAATGAGCAGTTCTTC
.,TRBJ2-7,.,TRBV7-3,CASSPIRASPRVEQYF,TGTGCCAGCAGCCCCATCCGGGCTTCTCCCAGGGTCGAGCAGTACTTC
.,TRBJ2-1,TRBD2,TRBV15,CATSSGLAGDSNEQFF,TGTGCCACCAGCAGTGGGTTGGCGGGGGATTCCAATGAGCAGTTCTTC
.,TRBJ2-3,TRBD2,TRBV11-1,CASSSERGGSTDTQYF,TGTGCCAGCAGCTCCGAGCGGGGGGGAAGCACAGATACGCAGTATTTT
.,TRBJ2-1,TRBD1,TRBV3-1/TRBV3-2,CASSSQPRQGKQFF,TGTGCCAGCAGCTCGCAGCCGCGACAGGGGAAGCAGTTCTTC
.,TRBJ1-2,.,TRBV5-4,CASSLQGSIYGYTF,TGTGCCAGCAGCTTACAGGGATCTATCTATGGCTACACCTTC
.,TRBJ1-2,.,TRBV27,CASSFQVGYGYTF,TGTGCCAGCAGTTTTCAGGTGGGCTATGGCTACACCTTC
.,TRBJ1-6,TRBD1,TRBV5-1,CASSQDTGVVTPLHF,TGCGCCAGCAGCCAGGACACAGGGGTAGTGACACCCCTCCACTTT
.,TRBJ1-5,TRBD1,TRBV2,CASSGRTGTKLNGDQPQHF,TGTGCCAGCAGTGGTCGGACAGGGACGAAGTTGAACGGGGATCAGCCCCAGCATTTT
.,TRBJ2-3,TRBD2,TRBV7-8,CASSLSRWRGGTDTQYF,TGTGCCAGCAGCCTTTCTCGTTGGCGGGGGGGAACAGATACGCAGTATTTT
.,TRBJ1-4,.,TRBV5-1,CASSLVTGSQGEKLFF,TGCGCCAGCAGCTTGGTAACCGGCTCCCAGGGGGAAAAACTGTTTTTT
.,TRBJ1-5,TRBD1,TRBV27,CASRLRGTGVGKGNQPQHF,TGTGCCAGCAGACTGCGAGGGACAGGGGTTGGGAAGGGCAATCAGCCCCAGCATTTT
.,TRBJ1-2,.,TRBV27,CASSPQWGGYTF,TGTGCCAGCAGTCCACAATGGGGCGGCTACACCTTC
.,TRBJ1-1,.,TRBV10-1,CASSLGQIGEAFF,TGCGCCAGCAGCCTTGGACAGATTGGGGAAGCTTTCTTT
once,TRBJ2-7,.,TRBV12-3/TRBV12-4,CASGTFYEQYF,TGTGCCAGCGGCACCTTCTACGAGCAGTACTTC
.,TRBJ1-1,TRBD1,TRBV6-5,CASRLTDRGGEAFF,TGTGCCAGCAGGCTTACTGACAGGGGGGGGGAAGCTTTCTTT
.,TRBJ2-3,.,TRBV5-1,CASSLLADTQYF,TGCGCCAGCAGCTTATTAGCAGATACGCAGTATTTT
.,TRBJ1-5,.,TRBV7-6,CASSLATGEAQPQHF,TGTGCCAGCAGCTTAGCGACTGGAGAGGCCCAGCCCCAGCATTTT
.,TRBJ2-5,TRBD1,TRBV19,CASSRDRGLEETQYF,TGTGCCAGTAGTCGGGACAGGGGGCTGGAGGAGACCCAGTACTTC
.,TRBJ2-1,.,TRBV2,CASSTNRESYNEQFF,TGTGCCAGCAGTACAAACAGGGAATCCTACAATGAGCAGTTCTTC
.,TRBJ2-1,TRBD1,TRBV5-1,CASSADRGVYNEQFF,TGCGCCAGCAGCGCGGACAGGGGGGTCTACAATGAGCAGTTCTTC
.,TRBJ1-1,TRBD1,TRBV11-1,CASTPGRQGLNTEAFF,TGTGCCAGCACCCCTGGCCGACAGGGCTTGAACACTGAAGCTTTCTTT
few,TRBJ1-6,TRBD1,TRBV6-5,CASSPSWTGTSPLHF,TGTGCCAGCAGTCCATCCTGGACAGGGACCTCACCCCTCCACTTT
medium-sized,TRBJ2-2,.,TRBV5-6,CASSLVQGDTGELFF,TGTGCCAGCAGCTTGGTGCAGGGTGACACCGGGGAGCTGTTTTTT
.,TRBJ2-1,.,TRBV18,CASSPLDGGIQFF,TGTGCCAGCTCACCACTAGATGGAGGGATTCAGTTCTTC
.,TRBJ2-5,TRBD2,TRBV5-8,CASSLGLALEETQYF,TGTGCCAGCAGCTTGGGACTAGCGCTGGAAGAGACCCAGTACTTC
.,TRBJ1-1,TRBD1,TRBV4-1,CASSQTVQGTTEAFF,TGCGCCAGCAGCCAGACGGTACAGGGGACGACTGAAGCTTTCTTT
once,TRBJ1-6,TRBD1,TRBV13,CASSTRQGFDNSPLHF,TGTGCCAGCAGCACCCGACAGGGATTTGATAATTCACCCCTCCACTTT
.,TRBJ1-1,.,TRBV19,CASSIQGGTEAFF,TGTGCCAGTAGTATTCAGGGAGGCACTGAAGCTTTCTTT
few,TRBJ2-5,TRBD1,TRBV6-6,CASSYPDSQGWETQYF,TGTGCCAGCAGTTACCCTGATTCACAGGGGTGGGAGACCCAGTACTTC
.,TRBJ2-1,.,TRBV11-2,CASSPQIGAHNEQFF,TGTGCCAGCAGCCCCCAAATAGGAGCCCACAATGAGCAGTTCTTC
.,TRBJ1-1,.,TRBV5-8,CASTRRASTREAFF,TGTGCCAGTACCCGGAGAGCGTCGACGCGCGAAGCTTTCTTT
once,TRBJ2-3,.,TRBV15,CATSRGASSTDTQYF,TGTGCCACCAGCAGAGGGGCTAGCAGCACAGATACGCAGTATTTT
once,TRBJ2-1,TRBD2,TRBV3-1/TRBV3-2,CASSRAGTSGNEQFF,TGTGCCAGCAGCCGAGCCGGGACTAGCGGGAATGAGCAGTTCTTC
once,TRBJ2-5,.,TRBV18,CASSPSGGQWETQYF,TGTGCCAGCTCACCTTCCGGAGGCCAATGGGAGACCCAGTACTTC
once,TRBJ2-2,TRBD2,TRBV5-1,CASSPSGVGYTGELFF,TGCGCCAGCAGCCCTAGCGGGGTAGGGTACACCGGGGAGCTGTTTTTT
.,TRBJ2-5,.,TRBV6-5,CASSSQTIQETQYF,TGTGCCAGCAGTTCCCAAACAATCCAAGAGACCCAGTACTTC
.,TRBJ2-7,.,TRBV29-1,CSVMTGFYEQYF,TGCAGCGTAATGACAGGTTTCTACGAGCAGTACTTC
.,TRBJ1-6,.,TRBV10-3,CAISVEGGGNSPLHF,TGTGCCATCAGTGTGGAGGGAGGTGGGAATTCACCCCTCCACTTT
.,TRBJ1-3,.,TRBV4-2,CASSPGAAMGNTIYF,TGTGCCAGCAGCCCTGGGGCAGCAATGGGAAACACCATATATTTT
.,TRBJ2-1,.,TRBV7-9,CASSSQGIGASEQFF,TGTGCCAGCAGCTCCCAGGGTATAGGGGCGAGTGAGCAGTTCTTC
.,TRBJ1-3,.,TRBV6-6,CASSWTATASGNTIYF,TGTGCCAGCAGTTGGACAGCTACGGCCTCTGGAAACACCATATATTTT
.,TRBJ2-1,TRBD1,TRBV19,CASAGTGFMSEYNEQFF,TGTGCCAGTGCCGGGACAGGGTTTATGTCTGAGTACAATGAGCAGTTCTTC
few,TRBJ2-3,TRBD1,TRBV7-8,CASSHGSPRTGRNTQYF,TGTGCCAGCAGCCACGGCAGCCCAAGGACAGGGAGAAATACGCAGTATTTT
once,TRBJ1-1,TRBD1,TRBV12-5,CASGSERTGLNTEAFF,TGTGCTAGTGGCTCCGAACGGACAGGGCTGAACACTGAAGCTTTCTTT
.,TRBJ1-1,.,TRBV18,CASSPRESMNTEAFF,TGTGCCAGCTCACCACGAGAATCGATGAACACTGAAGCTTTCTTT
.,TRBJ1-1,.,TRBV12-3/TRBV12-4,CASSTGRWTEAFF,TGTGCCAGCAGTACAGGGCGATGGACTGAAGCTTTCTTT
.,TRBJ2-3,TRBD2,TRBV11-2,CASILSGGLADTQYF,TGTGCCAGCATCCTTAGCGGGGGGTTAGCAGATACGCAGTATTTT
.,TRBJ1-1,.,TRBV6-6,CASSERTEYTEAFF,TGTGCCAGCAGTGAGCGGACAGAGTACACTGAAGCTTTCTTT
.,TRBJ2-1,TRBD2,TRBV7-2,CASSSLAGAYNEQFF,TGTGCCAGCAGCTCCCTAGCGGGGGCTTACAATGAGCAGTTCTTC
.,TRBJ1-2,.,TRBV5-1,CASSSSTEVDGYTF,TGCGCCAGCAGCTCGTCAACCGAGGTAGATGGCTACACCTTC
few,TRBJ2-1,TRBD2,TRBV10-3,CAISGLAGNEQFF,TGTGCCATCAGTGGACTAGCGGGTAATGAGCAGTTCTTC